This T cell receptor beta chain was identified during a study of naive and memory T cell subsets. Points from the study as a whole: Over 90% of naive TCR sequences appeared only once after error correction, unlike memory subsets.

Comments on this clonotype: Its antigen is still unknown.

Trimming pared 2 bases from V and 4 bases from J, leaving 15 bases between. CDR1 is MNHNS, CDR2 SASEGT, per germline. The CDR3 extends over 16 amino acids. An equimolar mix of two oligonucleotides served as the beta constant-region primer for TRBC1 and TRBC2. The ligated cDNA underwent four PCR rounds using SP2 and nested alpha and beta constant-region primers. Ligation attached a single-stranded oligonucleotide with a 12-nucleotide UMI and the SP2 primer to the cDNA 3' end. From the UMI-ligation and nested PCR reads, TCRdb called clonotypes with MiXCR, one entry per CDR3 protein. The sample lists just over 80,000 distinct CDR3 sequences; over 9% were seen once.

What was sequenced was naive CD8+ T cells from blood. The source of this sequence is a human donor in good health. This sequence joins TRBV6-1 and TRBJ1-5; D gene ambiguous. In nucleotides, the CDR3 is TGTGCCAGCAGTGAATCGGGGTTGGGAGCTAATCAGCCCCAGCATTTT. Translated: CASSESGLGANQPQHF.